Following are 15 T cell receptor beta chains from one sample sequenced in a study of CD8 T cells in Susac syndrome. Random hexamers primed reverse transcription of roughly 0.5 to 1 ug RNA. TCRdb itself ran the immunoSEQ multiplex PCR reads through MiXCR, one entry per CDR3 protein. The profile shows some 180,000 distinct CDR3 sequences, about 94% of them singletons. Material: CD4+ T cells from PBMCs. Every receptor here comes from a human donor in good health.

This chain links TRBV19 with TRBJ2-7; 9 positions match TRBD1. Per germline, CDR1 LNHDA and CDR2 SQIVND (reference sequence). The CDR3 runs 15 residues. V lost 5 bases and J lost 2; bases outside the gene matches: 7. This CDR3 is CASSFSGQGAYEQYF. As DNA, the CDR3 is TGTGCCAGTAGTTTCTCGGGACAGGGCGCCTACGAGCAGTACTTC.

This chain joins TRBV20-1 and TRBJ2-7; D possibly corresponds to TRBD1 (5 bases). V was pared by 1 base and J by 3 bases, with 10 bases between. The CDR3 extends over 13 amino acids. The germline CDR1 and CDR2 sequences are DFQATT and SNEGSKA (reference sequence). The CDR3 DNA reads as TGCAGTGCTAGAGGGACACTGATCTACGAGCAGTACTTC. Protein product: CSARGTLIYEQYF.

The rearrangement uses TRBV18 and TRBJ1-5, with D perhaps matching TRBD1 (6 bases). Per germline, CDR1 KGHSH and CDR2 LQKENI. CDR3 size: 13 residues. Deletions cut 3 bases from V and 7 bases from J, with 10 bases between. The CDR3 loop is CASSPHRDQPQHF. CDR3 bases: TGTGCCAGCTCACCCCACAGGGACCAGCCCCAGCATTTT. The full variable domain, completed using reference TRBV18 and TRBJ1-5, is NAGVMQNPRHLVRRRGQEARLRCSPMKGHSHVYWYRQLPEEGLKFMVYLQKENIIDESGMPKERFSAEFPKEGPSILRIQQVVRGDSAAYFCASSPHRDQPQHFGDGTRLSIL.

The chain joins TRBV9 to TRBJ1-5; a possible D gene is TRBD1 (5 bases). Trimming stripped 4 bases from V and 0 bases from J, with 11 bases between. Germline assignment: CDR1 SGDLS and CDR2 YYNGEE. This CDR3 region has 15 residues. Written as DNA, the CDR3 is TGTGCCAGCAGCTCGGGACTCTTTAGCAATCAGCCCCAGCATTTT. Protein product: CASSSGLFSNQPQHF.

This chain links TRBV20-1 with TRBJ2-1, with unresolved D. The CDR3 has 15 amino acids. Looked up from germline, CDR1 is DFQATT and CDR2 is SNEGSKA (reference sequence). The V and J ends lost 1 base and 7 bases respectively, with 17 bases between them. The CDR3 is CSARGLEYSLNEQFF. The CDR3 nucleotides read TGCAGTGCTAGAGGGCTAGAGTACTCTCTGAATGAGCAGTTCTTC.

This chain links TRBV30 with TRBJ2-5, with no clear D. CDR1 and CDR2 from the germline V gene are GTSNPN and SVGIG (reference sequence). Trimming took off 2 bases at V and 6 bases at J, with 13 bases between the two ends. The CDR3 is 13 residues long. The CDR3 sequence is CAWSSSPEQTQYF. CDR3 DNA sequence: TGTGCCTGGAGTTCGTCCCCGGAACAGACCCAGTACTTC.

As DNA, the CDR3 is TGTGCCAGCAGTTACGGAGTCAATGAGCAGTTCTTC. Its translation: CASSYGVNEQFF. The chain uses TRBV6-2 or TRBV6-3 and TRBJ2-1; D gene uncertain. The germline gives CDR1 MNHEY, CDR2 SVGEGT. CDR3 length: 12 residues. V was trimmed by 2 bases and J by 6 bases, leaving 5 bases between them.

The chain joins TRBV24-1 to TRBJ2-6, with D unresolved. This CDR3 region has 15 residues. The ends were cut back, 9 bases at V and 0 bases at J, with 11 bases in the middle. Germline values: CDR1 KGHDR, CDR2 SFDVKD. The DNA of the CDR3 is TGTGCCACCTCCCAAGTCGGCTCTGGGGCCAACGTCCTGACTTTC. This translates into CATSQVGSGANVLTF.

The chain links TRBV29-1 to TRBJ2-7; D call uncertain. The germline CDR1 and CDR2 sequences are SQVTM and ANQGSEA. V gave up 8 bases and J gave up 3 bases, with 23 bases separating them. The CDR3 has 15 residues. The CDR3 sequence: CSPSLRQAIDYEQYF. CDR3 in DNA: TGCAGCCCATCCCTTAGGCAGGCGATCGACTACGAGCAGTACTTC.

The chain couples TRBV20-1 to TRBJ2-6; no firm D call. Trimming removed 1 base from V and 1 base from J, with 17 bases in between. The CDR3 loop spans 18 amino acids. Germline lookup yields CDR1 DFQATT and CDR2 SNEGSKA (reference sequence). The CDR3 loop reads CSARVEKSSVSGANVLTF. The CDR3 coding sequence is TGCAGTGCTAGAGTTGAGAAGTCGTCCGTGTCTGGGGCCAACGTCCTGACTTTC.

CDR3 sequence: CASSHGLAGFDEQFF. CDR3 coding DNA: TGTGCCAGCAGTCACGGATTAGCGGGATTCGATGAGCAGTTCTTC. The chain employs TRBV6-2 or TRBV6-3 and TRBJ2-1; 8 bases match TRBD2. The CDR3 extends over 15 amino acids. The ends lost 5 bases at V and 8 bases at J; junction bases unmatched: 11. CDR1 MNHEY and CDR2 SVGEGT come from the germline V gene.

The chain uses TRBV5-1 and TRBJ2-1; D might be TRBD2 (6 bases). This CDR3 contains 16 residues. Germline V gene lookup returns CDR1 SGHRS and CDR2 YFSETQ. Trimming took 4 bases from V and 2 from J, leaving 16 bases between them. CDR3 amino acids: CASSRPRASAYNEQFF. The CDR3 nucleotides are TGCGCCAGCAGCCGACCCCGGGCTAGCGCCTACAATGAGCAGTTCTTC.

The rearrangement links TRBV27 to TRBJ1-5; TRBD1 might be the D (5 bases). The CDR3 contains 13 residues. V was shortened by 2 bases and J by 7 bases, with 9 bases between the two germline ends. Germline assignment: CDR1 MNHEY and CDR2 SMNVEV (reference sequence). The CDR3 DNA reads as TGTGCCAGCAGTTTAGGGGCGAGCCAGCCCCAGCATTTT. Translated, it gives CASSLGASQPQHF.

This clonotype was detected once. The chain uses TRBV6-1 and TRBJ2-3; TRBD1 matches 9 bases. The length of the CDR3 is 17 residues. With 5 bases clipped from V and 1 base from J, the junction kept 10 bases outside the gene matches. CDR1 and CDR2 (germline): MNHNS, SASEGT. CDR3 sequence (DNA): TGTGCCAGCAGTCTAGGACAGGGGAGGGTGGGCACAGATACGCAGTATTTT. Translating it yields CASSLGQGRVGTDTQYF.

The chain employs TRBV30 and TRBJ1-3; D unclear. The CDR3 has 12 amino acids. Per germline, CDR1 GTSNPN and CDR2 SVGIG (reference sequence). The V end lost 3 bases, the J end lost 4 bases, and 7 bases lay between the germline ends. This CDR3 reads CAWRRGGNTIYF. As DNA, the CDR3 is TGTGCCTGGAGGAGAGGGGGAAACACCATATATTTT.